This paragraph covers one T cell receptor (beta chain) sequence. These data originate in a study of cytomegalovirus exposure and HLA in healthy donors. CDR3 size: 16 residues. CDR1 and CDR2 from the germline V gene are SGHRS and YFSETQ. The V gene lost 0 bases and the J gene lost 2 bases, with 12 bases spanning the gap. Method: immunoSEQ multiplex PCR; TCRdb's copy keeps in-frame clones and lacks some. The data hold about 120,000 clones, with approximately 87% observed a single time. The receptor comes from a woman aged 25 to 39 in good health and CMV-seronegative. The sequenced material came from PBMCs. The rearrangement links TRBV5-1 to TRBJ1-5; possibly TRBD1 for D (6 bases). CDR3 loop: CASSLGLSGGNQPQHF. The CDR3 coding sequence is TGCGCCAGCAGCTTGGGGTTATCAGGGGGCAATCAGCCCCAGCATTTT.